This T cell receptor beta chain was profiled in a study of blood T cell repertoires in COVID-19. V lost 3 bases and J lost 1; bases outside the gene matches: 2. CDR3 size: 15 residues. CDR1 is PRHDT, CDR2 FYEKMQ, per germline (reference sequence). In the original processing: Amplification of reference gene primers was used by the study to estimate nucleated cell counts. Some clones are missing from TCRdb's copy, which holds only in-frame ones; the method was immunoSEQ multiplex PCR. V, J and clone size reflect that table, while D and trimming were determined from the DNA. The sample lists around 240,000 clones, more than 75% occurring once.

The gene calls are TRBV13 and TRBJ2-3; TRBD2 agrees at 9 bases. Sample: peripheral blood. The TCR sequence derives from a man in his forties or fifties with acute or convalescent COVID-19. DNA for the CDR3: TGTGCCAGCAGCTTCCCTAGCGGGGGCACAGATACGCAGTATTTT. Translation: CASSFPSGGTDTQYF.